A selection of T cell receptor beta chains follows, all from one sample in a study of early T cells in non-severe SARS-CoV-2 infection. TCRdb re-analysed the 5' RACE reads in MiXCR, keeping a single row per CDR3 protein. The sample has some 71,000 distinct CDR3 sequences, roughly 10% seen once. The sequences come from whole blood, collected at baseline. The origin of the receptors is an adult who was a healthcare worker with PCR-confirmed SARS-CoV-2 infection or an uninfected control (not recorded which). Both conserved end residues are part of each CDR3. The D gene is left open where the match is weak.

V	D	J	CDR3
TRBV5-6	.	TRBJ1-2	CASSLVSSYGYTF
TRBV5-1	.	TRBJ1-2	CASSLMQDHGYTF
TRBV6-6	TRBD2	TRBJ2-3	CASSYDGGRADTQYF
TRBV6-6	TRBD1	TRBJ1-1	CASSYSIGTGDTEAFF
TRBV6-5	.	TRBJ2-1	CASSFSNYNEQFF
TRBV6-5	TRBD1	TRBJ1-5	CASSRDRGQPQHF
TRBV27	TRBD2	TRBJ2-7	CASSILTSGRANEQYF
TRBV28	.	TRBJ2-1	CASSLAGNLRNEQFF
TRBV27	TRBD2	TRBJ2-1	CASSRLAGSSYNEQFF
TRBV29-1	.	TRBJ1-5	CSVGEFNQPQHF
TRBV29-1	.	TRBJ2-5	CSVHKQETQYF
TRBV7-3	TRBD1	TRBJ2-2	CASSRASPGTGGSGELFF
TRBV3-1	TRBD2	TRBJ2-7	CASSQGPLAGTYEQYF
TRBV4-1	TRBD2	TRBJ2-7	CASSPTSGESIYEQYF
TRBV4-3	.	TRBJ1-2	CASSQAGLDYGYTF
TRBV20-1	.	TRBJ1-6	CSARPGVGASNSPLHF
TRBV5-6	TRBD2	TRBJ2-2	CASRRGLARTGELFF
TRBV6-5	.	TRBJ2-7	CASSRGSPHYEQYF
TRBV10-3	.	TRBJ2-5	CAIGGTETQYF
TRBV19	.	TRBJ1-4	CASSKVSTSWEKLFF
TRBV27	.	TRBJ1-2	CASSLLDSNYGYTF
TRBV2	.	TRBJ2-2	CASKAGTNTGELFF
TRBV15	TRBD2	TRBJ2-1	CATSKTSGRAFGEQFF
TRBV12-5	TRBD1	TRBJ2-1	CASGRDRANEQFF
TRBV18	TRBD1	TRBJ1-4	CASAPRQGVNEKLFF
TRBV29-1	.	TRBJ2-3	CSVGRDGSTDTQYF
TRBV7-9	.	TRBJ2-2	CASSFGRGLPNTGELFF
TRBV11-2	TRBD1	TRBJ1-5	CASSSRQGALSNQPQHF
TRBV6-6	.	TRBJ2-7	CASSPRGSAYEQYF
TRBV6-2/TRBV6-3	TRBD2	TRBJ2-7	CASSSTSGPTIAYEQYF
TRBV3-1	.	TRBJ2-2	CASSQGHTTGELFF
TRBV2	TRBD2	TRBJ2-3	CASSEAMGLHTDTQYF
TRBV6-1	TRBD1	TRBJ1-1	CASREPGTGRMEAFF
TRBV4-2	TRBD2	TRBJ2-7	CASSQKLAGLSYEQYF
TRBV5-4	.	TRBJ2-1	CASSPGGRSGDNEQFF
TRBV7-2	.	TRBJ1-2	CANGPDSTTLTNYGYTF
TRBV28	TRBD1	TRBJ1-1	CASSLFGQGIAFF
TRBV7-2	.	TRBJ2-3	CASSLVGGPSTDTQYF
TRBV7-9	.	TRBJ1-1	CASSSPGHLNTEAFF
TRBV12-3/TRBV12-4	TRBD2	TRBJ2-1	CASSTRLAGHNEQFF
TRBV29-1	.	TRBJ1-1	CSVVALRDTTNTEAFF
TRBV19	.	TRBJ2-7	CASSIGQVYEQYF